This TCR beta chain was recorded in a study of shared clonotypes between healthy human individuals. As concerns this clone: Antigen specificity is unknown.

In the original workflow: Without quality scores, immunoSEQ junctional reads could not be filtered like full-length reads. The assay was immunoSEQ multiplex PCR, and TCRdb's table has in-frame clones only and misses some. V and J calls plus clone size are reproduced from that table; the DNA served to infer D and trimming. The data contain about 360,000 clones, around 67% of them singletons. The V gene's germline CDR1 is KGHSH and CDR2 LQKENI. V dropped 4 bases and J dropped 4; count of bases not matched to a gene: 7. The CDR3 sequence is 15 residues long. Study-wide results and limits: Larger richness was generally estimated for naive than memory subsets.

This TCR came from a young man in good health. The chain joins TRBV18 to TRBJ2-5; 9 bases are a match to TRBD1. Sequenced input: memory CD4+ T cells sorted from blood. Subset of the sample: CD45RA-negative fraction. The CDR3: CASSLDRGNGETQYF. The CDR3 coding sequence is TGTGCCAGCTCACTAGACAGGGGGAACGGAGAGACCCAGTACTTC. Based on the CDR3 plus reference TRBV18 and TRBJ2-5, the full variable domain is NAGVMQNPRHLVRRRGQEARLRCSPMKGHSHVYWYRQLPEEGLKFMVYLQKENIIDESGMPKERFSAEFPKEGPSILRIQQVVRGDSAAYFCASSLDRGNGETQYFGPGTRLLVL.